This record looks at one T cell receptor beta chain sequence and its context. Ages ranged from roughly 18 to 95 years, with residence in around 24 US areas. Under the authors' procedure: Nucleated cell counts were estimated from reference gene primer amplification. TCRdb's copy holds only in-frame clones and misses some; the assay was immunoSEQ multiplex PCR. From that table come the V and J calls and clone size; the DNA was used to work out D and trimming. This sample carries just over 300,000 clones, roughly 90% of them seen once, and the ten largest clones take around 4.5%. The data were taken from a study of blood T cell repertoires in COVID-19. Study information: There were acute and convalescent COVID-19 samples, and they came from the United States, Italy and Spain. The cDNA or gDNA used as material had been derived from T cells, B-cell-depleted T cells, or PBMCs.

The sample taken for sequencing was PBMCs or T cells enriched from blood (not recorded which). This receptor was identified in a woman aged 18-29 years with acute COVID-19.

CDR3 amino acids: CASSLAAGAYEQYF. The CDR3 DNA is TGTGCCAGCAGCTTGGCCGCGGGAGCCTACGAGCAGTACTTC. The V call is TRBV5-6, the J call TRBJ2-7; 7 positions match TRBD2. V was pared by 0 bases and J by 2 bases, with 2 bases of the junction left unmatched. The CDR3 runs to 14 residues. CDR1 and CDR2 from the germline V gene are SGHDT and YYEEEE.